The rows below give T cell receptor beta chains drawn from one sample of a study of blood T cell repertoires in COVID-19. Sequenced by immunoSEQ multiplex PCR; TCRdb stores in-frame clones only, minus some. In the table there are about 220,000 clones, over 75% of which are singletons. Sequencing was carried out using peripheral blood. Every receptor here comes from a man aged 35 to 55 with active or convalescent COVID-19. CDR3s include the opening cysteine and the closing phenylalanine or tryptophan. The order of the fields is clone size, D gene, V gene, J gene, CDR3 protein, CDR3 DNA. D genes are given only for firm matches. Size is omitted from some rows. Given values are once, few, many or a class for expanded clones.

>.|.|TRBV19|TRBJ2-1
CASSIDLYNEQFF
TGTGCCAGTAGTATCGACTTATACAATGAGCAGTTCTTC
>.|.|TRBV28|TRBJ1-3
CASSFGGGNTIYF
TGTGCCAGCAGTTTTGGAGGGGGAAACACCATATATTTT
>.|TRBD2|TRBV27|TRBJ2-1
CASREAGGYNEQFF
TGTGCCAGCAGAGAAGCGGGAGGGTACAATGAGCAGTTCTTC
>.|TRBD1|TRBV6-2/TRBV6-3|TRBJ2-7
CASSGTGTGVSYEQYF
TGTGCCAGCAGCGGCACCGGGACAGGGGTCTCCTACGAGCAGTACTTC
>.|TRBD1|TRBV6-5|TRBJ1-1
CATDSYRGDTEAFF
TGTGCCACCGATTCGTACAGGGGCGACACTGAAGCTTTCTTT
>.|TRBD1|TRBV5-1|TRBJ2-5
CASSLARTGGALETQYF
TGCGCCAGCAGCTTGGCTAGAACAGGGGGCGCATTGGAGACCCAGTACTTC
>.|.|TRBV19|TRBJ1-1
CASKEDTEAFF
TGTGCCAGTAAGGAGGACACTGAAGCTTTCTTT
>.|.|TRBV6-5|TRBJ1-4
CASSYSDNGKLFF
TGTGCCAGCAGTTACTCGGACAACGGAAAACTGTTTTTT
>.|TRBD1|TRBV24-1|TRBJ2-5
CATSDGTGGGKTQYF
TGTGCCACCAGTGATGGGACAGGGGGCGGCAAGACCCAGTACTTC
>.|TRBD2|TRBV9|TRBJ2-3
CASSAILAGGTDTQYF
TGTGCCAGCAGCGCGATACTAGCGGGGGGCACAGATACGCAGTATTTT
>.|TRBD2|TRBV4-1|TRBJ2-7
CASSQDSSGLAQTYEQYF
TGCGCCAGCAGCCAAGATAGTTCCGGACTAGCGCAAACCTACGAGCAGTACTTC
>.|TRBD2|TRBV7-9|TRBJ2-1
CASSFRTSGITYNEQFF
TGTGCCAGCAGCTTTAGGACTAGCGGGATCACCTACAATGAGCAGTTCTTC
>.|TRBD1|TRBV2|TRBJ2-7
CASNLDRRREQYF
TGTGCCAGCAATCTGGACAGGCGTAGGGAGCAGTACTTC
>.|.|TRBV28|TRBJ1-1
CASSLKEYTEAFF
TGTGCCAGCAGTTTAAAGGAGTACACTGAAGCTTTCTTT
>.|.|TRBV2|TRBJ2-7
CASSVLQDSYEQYF
TGTGCCAGCAGTGTTCTACAGGACTCCTACGAGCAGTACTTC
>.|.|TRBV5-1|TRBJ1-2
CASTGGSYGYTF
TGCGCCAGCACCGGGGGGAGTTATGGCTACACCTTC
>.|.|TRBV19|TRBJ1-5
CATRAGEYQPQHF
TGTGCCACCAGAGCGGGGGAGTATCAGCCCCAGCATTTT
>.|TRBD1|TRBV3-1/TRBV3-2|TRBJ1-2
CASSLTGANYGYTF
TGTGCCAGCAGCCTGACAGGGGCTAACTATGGCTACACCTTC
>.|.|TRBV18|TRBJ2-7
CASSPPKLIESYEQYF
TGTGCCAGCTCACCACCGAAACTCATTGAATCCTACGAGCAGTACTTC
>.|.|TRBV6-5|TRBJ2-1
CARMGFGQTYNEQFF
TGTGCCAGGATGGGCTTTGGACAGACTTACAATGAGCAGTTCTTC
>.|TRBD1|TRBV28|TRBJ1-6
CASSPRQGRNSPLHF
TGTGCCAGCAGTCCGCGACAGGGGAGGAATTCACCCCTCCACTTT
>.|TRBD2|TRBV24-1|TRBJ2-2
CATSDFPSSGGGTGELFF
TGTGCCACCAGTGATTTCCCTTCCAGCGGGGGGGGCACCGGGGAGCTGTTTTTT
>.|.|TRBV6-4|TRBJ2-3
CASSDPDTDTDTQYF
TGTGCCAGCAGTGACCCGGACACAGACACAGATACGCAGTATTTT
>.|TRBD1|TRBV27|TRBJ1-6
CASSPQGTVPNSPLHF
TGTGCCAGCAGTCCCCAGGGGACAGTTCCTAATTCACCCCTCCACTTT
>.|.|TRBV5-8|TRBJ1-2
CASSWDSWDYGYTF
TGTGCCAGCAGCTGGGACTCCTGGGACTATGGCTACACCTTC
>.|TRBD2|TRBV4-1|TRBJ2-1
CASSQGSRGSVTNEQFF
TGCGCCAGCAGCCAAGGATCGCGCGGGAGTGTAACTAATGAGCAGTTCTTC
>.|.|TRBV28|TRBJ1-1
CASSLFVQKADTEAFF
TGTGCCAGCAGTTTATTCGTCCAGAAAGCGGACACTGAAGCTTTCTTT
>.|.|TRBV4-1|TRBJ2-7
CASWTAYSYEQYF
TGCGCCAGTTGGACTGCGTACTCCTACGAGCAGTACTTC
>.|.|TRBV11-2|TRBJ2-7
CASSLGAGYEQYF
TGTGCCAGCAGCTTAGGAGCAGGGTACGAGCAGTACTTC
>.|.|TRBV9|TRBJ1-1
CASSVGDRGLTEAFF
TGTGCCAGCAGCGTAGGGGATCGGGGGTTGACTGAAGCTTTCTTT
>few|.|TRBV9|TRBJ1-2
CASTYGVAGYTF
TGTGCCAGCACGTACGGGGTCGCTGGCTACACCTTC
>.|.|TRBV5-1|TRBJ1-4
CASSLYNRAATNEKLFF
TGCGCCAGCAGCTTGTATAACAGGGCTGCAACTAATGAAAAACTGTTTTTT
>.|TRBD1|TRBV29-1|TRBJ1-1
CSAKSDRQNTEAFF
TGCAGCGCAAAGTCGGACAGGCAGAACACTGAAGCTTTCTTT
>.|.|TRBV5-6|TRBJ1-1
CASSWAGPYTEAFF
TGTGCCAGCAGCTGGGCAGGCCCATACACTGAAGCTTTCTTT
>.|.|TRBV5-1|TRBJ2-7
CASSLGYEQYF
TGCGCCAGCAGCCTAGGCTACGAGCAGTACTTC
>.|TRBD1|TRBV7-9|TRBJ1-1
CASTLGNRGNTEAFF
TGTGCCAGCACCTTAGGGAACAGGGGGAACACTGAAGCTTTCTTT
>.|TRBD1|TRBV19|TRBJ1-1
CASSIGRQGGTEAFF
TGTGCCAGTAGTATAGGCCGACAGGGGGGGACTGAAGCTTTCTTT
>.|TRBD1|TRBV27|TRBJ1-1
CASRFTGGNTEAFF
TGTGCCAGCAGATTTACAGGGGGCAACACTGAAGCTTTCTTT
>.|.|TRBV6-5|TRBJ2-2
CASQNTGELFF
TGTGCCAGCCAGAACACCGGGGAGCTGTTTTTT
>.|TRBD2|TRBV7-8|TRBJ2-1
CASSLRAGGIDNEQFF
TGTGCCAGCAGCTTAAGGGCGGGAGGGATCGACAATGAGCAGTTCTTC
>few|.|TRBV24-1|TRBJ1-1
CATSDLNVRGFRYVVNTEAFF
TGTGCCACCAGTGATTTGAATGTACGGGGTTTTAGATATGTGGTGAACACTGAAGCTTTCTTT
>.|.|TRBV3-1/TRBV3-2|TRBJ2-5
CASSQAGVRETQYF
TGTGCCAGCAGCCAAGCCGGGGTTAGAGAGACCCAGTACTTC